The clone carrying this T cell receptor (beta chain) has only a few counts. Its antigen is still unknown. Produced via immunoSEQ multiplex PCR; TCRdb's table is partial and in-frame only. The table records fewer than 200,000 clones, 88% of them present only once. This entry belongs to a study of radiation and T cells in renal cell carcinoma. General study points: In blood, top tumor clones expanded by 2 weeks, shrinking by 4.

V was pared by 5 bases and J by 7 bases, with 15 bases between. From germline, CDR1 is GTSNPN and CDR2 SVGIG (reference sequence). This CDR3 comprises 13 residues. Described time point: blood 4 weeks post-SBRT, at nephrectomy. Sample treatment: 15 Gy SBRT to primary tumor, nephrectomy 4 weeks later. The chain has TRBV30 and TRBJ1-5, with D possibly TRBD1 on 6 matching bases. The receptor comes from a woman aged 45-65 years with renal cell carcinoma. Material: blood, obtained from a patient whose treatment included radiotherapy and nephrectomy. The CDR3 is CAWSQGSSQPQHF. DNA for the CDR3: TGTGCCTGGTCACAGGGATCTAGCCAGCCCCAGCATTTT.